The subject of this entry is one T cell receptor (beta chain). Its cognate antigen has yet to be identified. No much larger clone exists at a distance of one base, and base qualities are not known. Trimming takes 5 bases off V and 1 base off J; junction bases not matched to a gene: 8. From the cysteine through the phenylalanine, the CDR3 covers 17 amino acids. Of all the DNA, just the CDR3 is kept, 51 bases in frame from base 1. Based on the germline V gene, the CDR1 and CDR2 sequences are SGHTA and FQGNSA. The immunoSEQ Assay, a bias-controlled multiplex PCR, was used to amplify TCRbeta CDR3 regions from genomic DNA. In the authors' own workflow: The number of nucleated cells in each sample was estimated by amplification of reference gene primers within the assay. Sequence reads were collapsed and filtered to measure the absolute abundance of every unique TCRbeta CDR3 rearrangement. For each sample, productive Simpson clonality was calculated as the square root of Simpson's diversity index across productive rearrangements. TCRdb mirrors the immuneACCESS table, restricted to in-frame sequences. Some clones are absent from its copies; in checked studies, under half trace to an unresolved V gene, and the reason for the others is unknown. That table supplies the V and J calls and clone size; D and trimming were determined from the DNA. For this sample the table gives 150,000 to 200,000 clones, of which around 87% were detected only once. 2.5% of the sample belongs to the ten largest clones.

The data were obtained in a study of blood T cell repertoires in COVID-19 (dated by TCRdb to the early 2020s). Study-level background: Samples covering the acute and convalescent phases of COVID-19 were provided by collaborators in the United States, Italy and Spain. The repertoires were made available in a free public database intended to serve as a resource for research on the immune response to SARS-CoV-2. The samples were drawn from two sources: the first 160 participants of the ongoing ImmuneRACE study, and 1,254 subjects contributed by 6 global collaborators. The material from the prospective study consisted of cDNA or gDNA derived from T cells, B-cell-depleted T cells, or PBMCs. Where available, HLA class I and class II types were obtained from metadata supplied by the sample provider rather than from assay-based typing. Deeply sampled blood TCRbeta repertoires from subjects exposed to, actively infected with, or recovered from COVID-19 were included in the dataset. Sample metadata almost always included a de-identified subject ID, COVID-19 status, age in years and sex.

General conclusions and limits of the study: The amount of clinical and demographic metadata varied by source and participant and was provided uncurated.

Each collaborating institution followed its own protocols to collect whole blood in K2EDTA tubes. For TCRbeta analysis, collaborator samples were shipped as frozen whole blood, as isolated PBMCs, or as DNA extracted from either sample type. The TCR originated in a man aged 35-49 years with active or convalescent COVID-19. The V and J genes are TRBV7-2 and TRBJ1-6; TRBD1 matches 7 bases in the middle. What was sequenced was peripheral blood. The base sequence is TGTGCCAGCAGCGCCTTGCAGGGGGGATCCTATAATTCACCCCTCCACTTT. Its protein is CASSALQGGSYNSPLHF.